A selection of T cell receptor beta chains follows, all from one sample in a study of control samples from healthy donors and cancer patients. Here immunoSEQ multiplex PCR was the method, and the copy in TCRdb shows in-frame clones only, minus some. Of 100,000 to 150,000 clones listed, roughly 92% are singletons. The source material was PBMCs. These receptors all stem from an elderly man with head and neck cancer. The CDR3 runs from the conserved cysteine through the conserved F or W. The order of the fields is CDR3 DNA, CDR3 protein, clone size, J gene, D gene, V gene. A D gene is named only where the DNA matches it firmly. Clone size is shown for a subset of rows, as once, few, many or a class of expanded clone.

TGTGCCAGCTCACCTCAGGGGCAGGACACTAACTATGGCTACACCTTC CASSPQGQDTNYGYTF NA TRBJ1-2 NA TRBV18
TGTGCCAGCAGTTACTCGTGGACGGGTGGCTACACCTTC CASSYSWTGGYTF once TRBJ1-2 NA TRBV6-5
TGTGCCAGCAGATCCTCGGGTGGTGGGGGCTACACCTTC CASRSSGGGGYTF NA TRBJ1-2 NA TRBV27
TGTGCCAGCAGTTACAGGGGGGAATCTATCTACGAGCAGTACTTC CASSYRGESIYEQYF NA TRBJ2-7 TRBD1 TRBV5-4
TGTGCCAGCAGTGAATTTTCGTACATGAACACTGAAGCTTTCTTT CASSEFSYMNTEAFF NA TRBJ1-1 NA TRBV2
TGTGCCAGCAGCTTGCAGTCGTGGGGGGAGACCCAGTACTTC CASSLQSWGETQYF NA TRBJ2-5 NA TRBV7-9
TGTGCCAGCAGTTTGAAGGGGACAGATACGCAGTATTTT CASSLKGTDTQYF NA TRBJ2-3 NA TRBV27
TGTGCCAGCAGCCATGGGACAGATAATTCACCCCTCCACTTT CASSHGTDNSPLHF NA TRBJ1-6 TRBD1 TRBV3-1/TRBV3-2
TGTGCCATCAGGCGACTAGCGGACAACAATGAGCAGTTCTTC CAIRRLADNNEQFF NA TRBJ2-1 TRBD2 TRBV10-3
TGTGCCACCAGATCTGGTACGAACACTGAAGCTTTCTTT CATRSGTNTEAFF NA TRBJ1-1 NA TRBV24-1
TGTGCCAGCTCAGACACAGGAACTTCTGGGGCCAACGTCCTGACTTTC CASSDTGTSGANVLTF NA TRBJ2-6 NA TRBV18
TGCGCCAGCAGCCAAGGGTCCAACACCGGGGAGCTGTTTTTT CASSQGSNTGELFF NA TRBJ2-2 NA TRBV4-3
TGCGCCAGCAGCCAAGCTAGCGGGAGCTACGAGCAGTACTTC CASSQASGSYEQYF NA TRBJ2-7 TRBD2 TRBV4-3
TGTGCCAGCAGTGACCTAACTAGCGCCTACGAGCAGTACTTC CASSDLTSAYEQYF NA TRBJ2-7 TRBD2 TRBV25-1
TGTGCCAGCAGGGGCACAGGGGGCACTAATTCACCCCTCCACTTT CASRGTGGTNSPLHF NA TRBJ1-6 TRBD1 TRBV25-1
TGTGCCAGCAGCCCCGGCGTCTCCTACAATGAGCAGTTCTTC CASSPGVSYNEQFF NA TRBJ2-1 NA TRBV6-4
TGTGCCAGTAGTATAGGGGGTGTGAATGAGCAGTTCTTC CASSIGGVNEQFF NA TRBJ2-1 NA TRBV19
TGTGCCAGCAGTTTTATTCCGAACACTGAAGCTTTCTTT CASSFIPNTEAFF NA TRBJ1-1 NA TRBV27
TGTGCCAGCAGCTTAGTAGGGGCGAACACTGAAGCTTTCTTT CASSLVGANTEAFF NA TRBJ1-1 NA TRBV7-9
TGTGCCAGCAGCTTCTCGGCAGCTGGGGAGACCCAGTACTTC CASSFSAAGETQYF NA TRBJ2-5 NA TRBV7-9
TGTGCCAGCAGCCAGAACAGGGCCTCTGGAAACACCATATATTTT CASSQNRASGNTIYF once TRBJ1-3 NA TRBV11-2
TGCAGCATTACAGGGGGCGAAAAACTGTTTTTT CSITGGEKLFF NA TRBJ1-4 TRBD1 TRBV29-1
TGTGCCAGTAGTGCCCGGGACGGTTTAAAAGATGGCTACACCTTC CASSARDGLKDGYTF NA TRBJ1-2 NA TRBV19
TGTGCCAGCAGTCGACAGGGGTTGGTTCACTATGGCTACACCTTC CASSRQGLVHYGYTF NA TRBJ1-2 TRBD1 TRBV6-5
TGTGCCAGCAGTTTATCGCGAACGTCTAATTCACCCCTCCACTTT CASSLSRTSNSPLHF NA TRBJ1-6 NA TRBV27
TGTGCCAGCAAACCCAGCGGGAGGGCCCCAGTTTACGAGCAGTACTTC CASKPSGRAPVYEQYF NA TRBJ2-7 TRBD2 TRBV6-6
TGTGCCAGCAGTTACAGAGTTACGAACACTGAAGCTTTCTTT CASSYRVTNTEAFF NA TRBJ1-1 NA TRBV6-5
TGTGCCAGCAGCTTTGTACAGGGGGACGAAAAACTGTTTTTT CASSFVQGDEKLFF once TRBJ1-4 TRBD1 TRBV5-6
TGTGCCAGCTCACCGCGAAGCTCCTACGAGCAGTACTTC CASSPRSSYEQYF NA TRBJ2-7 NA TRBV18
TGCGCCAGCAGGCGGGACTATAATTCACCCCTCCACTTT CASRRDYNSPLHF NA TRBJ1-6 NA TRBV5-1
TGTGCCAGCAGCCAAGCTAGGGGCCGTGTCACGCAGTTCTTT CASSQARGRVTQFF NA TRBJ1-1 NA TRBV14
TGTGCCAGCAGCGTTTGGGACACATCCTACAATGAGCAGTTCTTC CASSVWDTSYNEQFF NA TRBJ2-1 NA TRBV9
TGTGCCAGCAGTTTGGCCAGGGGAGACGAGCAGTACTTC CASSLARGDEQYF NA TRBJ2-7 NA TRBV27
TGTGCCAGCAGCATGGACTGGCAAGAGACCCAGTACTTC CASSMDWQETQYF NA TRBJ2-5 NA TRBV7-9
TGTGCCAGCAGTTCAAGGGGGGCAGGCTACGAGCAGTACTTC CASSSRGAGYEQYF once TRBJ2-7 NA TRBV3-1/TRBV3-2
TGTGCCACCAGCAGAGACCGACAGGTTGGAAACACCATATATTTT CATSRDRQVGNTIYF NA TRBJ1-3 NA TRBV15
TGTGCCAGCAGTTTAGCAGGTCAGAACTATGGCTACACCTTC CASSLAGQNYGYTF NA TRBJ1-2 NA TRBV27
TGTGCCAGCAGCACCATCGGTGGGAAACAGACCCAGTACTTC CASSTIGGKQTQYF NA TRBJ2-5 NA TRBV3-1/TRBV3-2
TGTGCCAGCAGCATTCACGGGACTAAAAATGAAAAACTGTTTTTT CASSIHGTKNEKLFF NA TRBJ1-4 NA TRBV5-8
TGTGCCAGCAGTGCGCCGACAGGGCAGAGGCAAAACATTCAGTACTTC CASSAPTGQRQNIQYF NA TRBJ2-4 TRBD1 TRBV6-4
TGTGCCAGCAGCCCCCCTCTCCGCCTCCCTGGGGCCAACGTCCTGACTTTC CASSPPLRLPGANVLTF NA TRBJ2-6 NA TRBV7-9
TGCAGCGGCGTGAGAGCTGGGGGAACTGAAGCTTTCTTT CSGVRAGGTEAFF NA TRBJ1-1 NA TRBV29-1
TGTGCCAGCAGCTACGGGGGGGCCGGTTCCTACAATGAGCAGTTCTTC CASSYGGAGSYNEQFF once TRBJ2-1 TRBD2 TRBV7-8
TGCAGTGCTAGGGACAACTACGAGCAGTACTTC CSARDNYEQYF NA TRBJ2-7 NA TRBV20-1
TGTGCCAGCAGCACCGAGGGGGGCTTAAACACCATATATTTT CASSTEGGLNTIYF once TRBJ1-3 NA TRBV7-9
TGTGCCAGCTCATGGACAGGGTTCGTGGGCTACACCTTC CASSWTGFVGYTF NA TRBJ1-2 TRBD1 TRBV19
TGTGCCAGCAGCCAAGGAGGGGGGAGCTACGAGCAGTACTTC CASSQGGGSYEQYF once TRBJ2-7 NA TRBV4-2
TGTGCCAGCAGCCAACCCTACGAGCAGTACTTC CASSQPYEQYF NA TRBJ2-7 NA TRBV6-5
TGTGCCAGTAGTGCAGGCCCCGCGACCTATAATTCACCCCTCCACTTT CASSAGPATYNSPLHF NA TRBJ1-6 NA TRBV19
TGCGCCAGCAGCCAATTGACAGTGAACTATGGCTACACCTTC CASSQLTVNYGYTF NA TRBJ1-2 NA TRBV4-1
TGCGCCAGCAGCTTGGCGGCACCAACCTACGAGCAGTACTTC CASSLAAPTYEQYF NA TRBJ2-7 NA TRBV5-1
TGTGCCAGCTCACCGTCGGAAGGGCGGAACACTGAAGCTTTCTTT CASSPSEGRNTEAFF few TRBJ1-1 NA TRBV18
TGCGCCAGCAGCTTGGAGGGGGAGACCCAGTACTTC CASSLEGETQYF NA TRBJ2-5 NA TRBV5-1
TGTGCCAGCAGCACGAGGAGGGGGATGATGAACACTGAAGCTTTCTTT CASSTRRGMMNTEAFF NA TRBJ1-1 NA TRBV5-4